These 23 T cell receptor beta chains were all obtained from the same sample, sequenced in a study of control samples from healthy donors and cancer patients. Libraries were prepared by immunoSEQ multiplex PCR; TCRdb keeps only in-frame clonotypes and omits some of them. The sample records 65,000 to 95,000 clones, about nine tenths being singletons. Sequencing was done on a sample of blood. These receptor sequences come from a man aged 50-60 years in good health.

The rearrangement links TRBV6-2 or TRBV6-3 to TRBJ2-7, with D perhaps TRBD1 (6 bases). Looked up from germline, CDR1 is MNHEY and CDR2 is SVGEGT. Between the trimmed V and J ends, which lost 4 bases and 0 bases, there was a span of 10 bases. The length of the CDR3 is 14 residues. Written as DNA, the CDR3 is TGTGCCAGCAGTTCAGACAGGAGCTCCTACGAGCAGTACTTC. Its protein is CASSSDRSSYEQYF.

The chain carries TRBV6-6 and TRBJ1-6, with D perhaps TRBD1 (6 bases). The CDR3 is 13 amino acids. CDR1 MNHNY and CDR2 SVGAGI come from the germline V gene (reference sequence). V lost 6 bases and J 10 bases, leaving 13 bases between the germline ends. The CDR3 spells CASRVGAGSPLHF. The CDR3 DNA reads as TGTGCCAGCAGAGTGGGGGCGGGCTCACCCCTCCACTTT.

The genes are TRBV5-1 and TRBJ2-2; tentative D call: TRBD2 (7 bases). The CDR3 is made up of 16 amino acids. Germline V gives CDR1 SGHRS, CDR2 YFSETQ. V lost 6 bases, J lost 6 bases, and 21 bases lay in between. CDR3 in DNA: TGCGCCAGCACCGAGGGGGGGCTTATGGCCTCCGGGGAGCTGTTTTTT. Amino acid sequence: CASTEGGLMASGELFF.

The chain is built from TRBV7-3 and TRBJ2-7, with 9 nucleotides matching TRBD1. The CDR3 has 15 residues. After removal of 4 bases from V and 2 bases from J, the junction contained 6 bases not matched to a gene. CDR1 is SGHTA, CDR2 FQGTGA, per germline. The CDR3 nucleotides are TGTGCCAGCAGCTCACCGGGACAGGGCACCTACGAGCAGTACTTC. This sequence encodes CASSSPGQGTYEQYF.

The chain recombines TRBV7-6 with TRBJ2-3; maybe TRBD1 (7 bases). Germline V CDR1 and CDR2: SGHVS, FNYEAQ. This CDR3 region has 19 residues. The V and J ends lost 5 bases and 3 bases respectively, with 27 bases between them. The CDR3 region has the DNA TGTGCCAGCAGCGGGCATCATATTTCGCGGGACAGCTTTACAGATACGCAGTATTTT. Translating gives CASSGHHISRDSFTDTQYF.

V is TRBV4-3 and J is TRBJ1-4, with D possibly TRBD1 on 6 matching bases. CDR3 size: 16 residues. Germline assignment: CDR1 LGHNA and CDR2 YSLEER. The V end lost 3 bases, the J end lost 5 bases, and 16 bases lay between the germline ends. This CDR3 is CASSQTKGHLNEKLFF. CDR3 coding DNA: TGCGCCAGCAGCCAGACGAAGGGACACTTAAATGAAAAACTGTTTTTT.

J is TRBJ2-7 and V is TRBV7-9, with 7 bases that match TRBD1. CDR1 is SEHNR, CDR2 FQNEAQ, per germline (reference sequence). This CDR3 region has 15 residues. After removal of 2 bases from V and 4 bases from J, the junction contained 8 bases not matched to a gene. The CDR3 nucleotides read TGTGCCAGCAGCTTATATGGCAGGGGGAGTTACGAGCAGTACTTC. It is translated as CASSLYGRGSYEQYF.

This chain uses TRBV5-5 with TRBJ1-1; 7 positions agree with TRBD1. Germline V CDR1 and CDR2: SGHKS, YYEKEE (reference sequence). The CDR3 has 15 amino acids. The V gene end was trimmed by 2 bases and the J gene end by 1 base; junction bases not matched to a gene: 5. The CDR3 region is CASSFEGQANTEAFF. CDR3 bases: TGTGCCAGCAGCTTCGAAGGACAGGCGAACACTGAAGCTTTCTTT.

The chain is built from TRBV18 and TRBJ1-1; 10 bases align to TRBD1. The ends lost 3 bases at V and 5 bases at J; junction bases unmatched: 9. The CDR3 runs to 16 residues. The V gene's germline CDR1 is KGHSH and CDR2 LQKENI. The CDR3 is CASSPRRGQGWTEAFF. In DNA form, the CDR3 reads TGTGCCAGCTCACCCCGGAGGGGACAGGGGTGGACTGAAGCTTTCTTT.

This clone came up once. The rearrangement joins TRBV2 to TRBJ1-3, with D possibly matching TRBD1 (5 bases). V was trimmed by 6 bases and J by 2 bases, leaving 14 bases between them. Germline CDR1 is SNHLY and CDR2 is FYNNEI. The CDR3 length is 15 residues. CDR3 region: CASRGLVWTGNTIYF. Written as DNA, the CDR3 is TGTGCCAGCAGGGGGCTGGTGTGGACTGGAAACACCATATATTTT.

This clone was recorded once. The rearrangement uses TRBV30 and TRBJ1-6, with 10 bases identical to TRBD1. The germline gives CDR1 GTSNPN, CDR2 SVGIG (reference sequence). This CDR3 contains 14 residues. J gave up 10 bases and V 2 bases, and 5 bases lay outside the gene matches. CDR3 in DNA: TGTGCCTGGAGTCCCGGGACAGGGGAATCACCCCTCCACTTT. It translates to CAWSPGTGESPLHF.

The gene calls are TRBV6-2 or TRBV6-3 and TRBJ2-7; the match to TRBD1 covers 7 bases. Germline V gene data show CDR1 as MNHEY and CDR2 as SVGEGT. The CDR3 contains 15 residues. The V and J ends lost 6 bases and 2 bases, in that order; junction bases with no gene match: 10. The CDR3 sequence: CASSPEGARAYEQYF. The CDR3 DNA reads as TGTGCCAGCAGCCCCGAGGGGGCCCGAGCCTACGAGCAGTACTTC.

This sequence joins TRBV7-9 and TRBJ1-2; possibly TRBD1 for D (6 bases). The germline CDR1 and CDR2 sequences are SEHNR and FQNEAQ (reference sequence). V dropped 2 bases and J dropped 7 bases, with 17 bases sitting between them. This CDR3 is built from 15 residues. The CDR3 nucleotides read TGTGCCAGCAGCTTACCGGGAGGGGGGAAAGGTGGCTACACCTTC. This codes for CASSLPGGGKGGYTF.

The chain is built from TRBV6-6 and TRBJ1-4, with D unresolved. V was shortened by 2 bases and J by 6 bases, with 16 bases between the two germline ends. This CDR3 comprises 16 residues. CDR1 and CDR2 from the germline V gene are MNHNY and SVGAGI (reference sequence). CDR3 residues: CASSYLSRERDEKLFF. In DNA, the CDR3 is TGTGCCAGCAGTTACCTCTCCCGGGAACGGGATGAAAAACTGTTTTTT.

The CDR3 DNA reads as TGTGCCAGCAGTTACTCGGCAGGGGGAAATGAAAAACTGTTTTTT. It is translated as CASSYSAGGNEKLFF. The J gene is TRBJ1-4, the V gene TRBV6-5; 7 bases are shared with TRBD1. Germline V gene sequence: CDR1 MNHEY, CDR2 SVGAGI. V was pared by 0 bases and J by 5 bases, with 3 bases of the junction left unmatched. There are 15 residues in the CDR3.

Points on this clone: Other DNA sequences in the same sample also yield this CDR3. The chain combines TRBV5-1 with TRBJ2-5; no firm D call. The V and J ends lost 0 bases and 8 bases respectively, with 14 bases between them. Germline loops: CDR1 SGHRS, CDR2 YFSETQ. The CDR3 spans 14 residues. The CDR3 spells CASSLGANKETQYF. The CDR3 nucleotides are TGCGCCAGCAGCTTGGGGGCGAATAAGGAAACCCAGTACTTC. Full variable domain (rest looked up from reference TRBV5-1 and TRBJ2-5): KAGVTQTPRYLIKTRGQQVTLSCSPISGHRSVSWYQQTPGQGLQFLFEYFSETQRNKGNFPGRFSGRQFSNSRSEMNVSTLELGDSALYLCASSLGANKETQYFGPGTRLLVL.

The genes are TRBV7-3 and TRBJ2-7; 7 nucleotides agree with TRBD1. V trimming: 4 bases; J trimming: 2 bases; junction bases outside the gene matches: 8. The CDR3 is made up of 15 amino acids. Germline V CDR1 and CDR2: SGHTA, FQGTGA. CDR3 region: CASSSSGGVPYEQYF. Here the CDR3 DNA reads TGTGCCAGCAGCTCCTCAGGGGGTGTCCCCTACGAGCAGTACTTC.

The chain's CDR3 is CASSQDRGVNSPLHF. For the CDR3, the DNA is TGCGCCAGCAGCCAAGATCGGGGGGTAAATTCACCCCTCCACTTT. The genes are TRBV4-3 and TRBJ1-6, with D tentatively TRBD1 (5 bases). The germline gives CDR1 LGHNA, CDR2 YSLEER. This CDR3 spans 15 amino acids. Trimming shortened V by 0 bases and J by 7 bases, and 10 bases separated the two germline ends.

Written as DNA, the CDR3 is TGCAGCGTAGTTAGACAGACAACGAACACTGAAGCTTTCTTT. This encodes CSVVRQTTNTEAFF. The chain has TRBV29-1 and TRBJ1-1, with D maybe TRBD1 (5 bases). Trimming pared 6 bases from V and 1 base from J, leaving 15 bases between. This CDR3 has 14 amino acids. Germline V lookup: CDR1 SQVTM, CDR2 ANQGSEA.

The rearrangement uses TRBV24-1 and TRBJ2-7; perhaps TRBD2 as D (5 bases). The germline gives CDR1 KGHDR, CDR2 SFDVKD. The CDR3 extends over 13 amino acids. The ends were cut back, 10 bases at V and 1 base at J, with 13 bases in the middle. In DNA, the CDR3 is TGTGCCACTGCGACGGGAACTTCCTACGAGCAGTACTTC. Its protein is CATATGTSYEQYF.

The CDR3 DNA sequence: TGTGCCAGCAGCTTATCTGGGGGCACAGGCGGGGAGCTGTTTTTT. Its translation: CASSLSGGTGGELFF. The chain carries TRBV7-9 and TRBJ2-2; TRBD1 is a possible D gene (6 bases). Trimming removed 2 bases from V and 7 bases from J, with 14 bases in between. Germline CDR1 and CDR2: SEHNR and FQNEAQ (reference sequence). The CDR3 consists of 15 residues.

CDR3 nucleotides: TGTGCCACCAGCAGAGATGGCAATGAGCAGTTCTTC. Residues: CATSRDGNEQFF. The chain has TRBV15 and TRBJ2-1; no reliable D call. The ends were cut back, 0 bases at V and 6 bases at J, with 3 bases in the middle. Germline CDR1 LNHNV, CDR2 YYDKDF (reference sequence). The CDR3 length is 12 residues.

The rearrangement uses TRBV5-1 and TRBJ2-1, with D unresolved. Trimming removed 4 bases at V and 8 bases at J, with 13 bases between. The CDR3 totals 13 residues. Germline lookup yields CDR1 SGHRS and CDR2 YFSETQ. CDR3 sequence reads: CASSPRTSDEQFF. CDR3 bases: TGCGCCAGCAGCCCCAGGACGTCTGATGAGCAGTTCTTC.